This T cell receptor (beta chain) stems from a study of shared clonotypes between healthy human individuals. Produced via immunoSEQ multiplex PCR; TCRdb's table is partial and in-frame only. The repertoire holds 650,000 to 800,000 clones, around 92% seen once, with about a quarter in the top ten. Naive-designated CD8 cells lacked CD45RO, were positively enriched for CCR7, and omitted terminally differentiated effector memory CD45RA+ cells. CDR1 is MDHEN and CDR2 is SYDVKM in the germline V gene. This CDR3 has 15 residues. The V gene lost 4 bases and the J gene lost 5 bases, with 17 bases spanning the gap.

The material sequenced was naive CD8+ T cells sorted from blood. The sequence came from a man under 40 in good health. The V and J genes are TRBV28 and TRBJ2-5; a possible D gene is TRBD1 (7 bases). DNA for the CDR3: TGTGCCAGCAGTTCCCGGGACAGCCGGGGGGAGACCCAGTACTTC. It is translated as CASSSRDSRGETQYF.